A selection of T cell receptor beta chains follows, all from one sample in a study of shared clonotypes between healthy human individuals. The protocol was immunoSEQ multiplex PCR, while the TCRdb copy is restricted to in-frame clones and leaves out a portion. This sample carries more than 1,200,000 clones, about 98.5% of them seen once, and the ten largest clones take roughly 0.35%. Sequencing was carried out using naive CD4+ T cells sorted from blood. These TCRs come from a man aged 30 to 45 in good health. The CDR3 runs from the conserved cysteine through the conserved F or W. A D gene is named only where the DNA matches it firmly. Some rows have no size entry. The others give once, few or many, or a class for an expanded clone.

d_gene | j_gene | v_gene | abundance | CDR3nt | CDR3aa
. | TRBJ2-6 | TRBV6-1 | . | TGTGCCAGCAGTGTGTCGGGACGGAGACTCTCTGGGGCCAACGTCCTGACTTTC | CASSVSGRRLSGANVLTF
. | TRBJ2-2 | TRBV10-2 | . | TGCGCCAGCAGTGAGTCTCGGGCAATGGCCGGGGAGCTGTTTTTT | CASSESRAMAGELFF
TRBD1 | TRBJ2-1 | TRBV9 | . | TGTGCCAGCAGCGTAGCAGGGGGCATTCAGCAGTTCTTC | CASSVAGGIQQFF
TRBD2 | TRBJ2-2 | TRBV7-2 | . | TGTGCCAGCAGCTTGACTAGCGGGAGTGAAACCGGGGAGCTGTTTTTT | CASSLTSGSETGELFF
. | TRBJ2-3 | TRBV19 | . | TGTGCCAGTAAGGCTAGCCCAGGGGCAGATACGCAGTATTTT | CASKASPGADTQYF
TRBD1 | TRBJ1-1 | TRBV29-1 | . | TGCAGCGTAGGGGACAGGGCAACCCAAGCTTTCTTT | CSVGDRATQAFF
TRBD2 | TRBJ2-1 | TRBV6-6 | . | TGTGCCAGCACCGGCGGGAGCGGGGACAATGAGCAGTTCTTC | CASTGGSGDNEQFF
. | TRBJ1-5 | TRBV2 | . | TGTGCCAGCGAACGGGATAGCAATCAGCCCCAGCATTTT | CASERDSNQPQHF
. | TRBJ2-1 | TRBV5-1 | . | TGCGCCAGCAGCTTAAATCCGGGTAACAATGAGCAGTTCTTC | CASSLNPGNNEQFF
. | TRBJ1-2 | TRBV5-1 | . | TGCGCCAGCAGCTTGCAGGAGGGCTACACCTTC | CASSLQEGYTF
TRBD2 | TRBJ2-1 | TRBV7-6 | . | TGTGCCAGCAGCTTCAGCGGGATCACAAATGAGCAGTTCTTC | CASSFSGITNEQFF
TRBD1 | TRBJ2-3 | TRBV5-1 | . | TGCGCCAGCAGCTCAGGTTTCCGGGACAGGGGCACAGATACGCAGTATTTT | CASSSGFRDRGTDTQYF
. | TRBJ1-4 | TRBV15 | . | TGTGCCACCAGCGGGCCGGGACTGGGATATGAAAAACTGTTTTTT | CATSGPGLGYEKLFF
TRBD2 | TRBJ2-1 | TRBV9 | . | TGTGCCAGCAGCGGAGCGGGAGGTTCCTACAATGAGCAGTTCTTC | CASSGAGGSYNEQFF
. | TRBJ1-2 | TRBV2 | . | TGTGCCAGCAGTAAGGGATTTGTCGGTCCTTATGGCTACACCTTC | CASSKGFVGPYGYTF
TRBD2 | TRBJ2-3 | TRBV11-2 | . | TGTGCCAGCAGCCCCCGCCCCAGCGGGGGGGGAGATACGCAGTATTTT | CASSPRPSGGGDTQYF
TRBD1 | TRBJ1-1 | TRBV6-5 | once | TGTGCCAGCAGTTCCATGACAGGGAGGGGGAACACTGAAGCTTTCTTT | CASSSMTGRGNTEAFF
TRBD2 | TRBJ2-1 | TRBV7-2 | . | TGTGCCAGCAGCTTAGAGGCTAGCGGCCTCCGCGAGCAGTTCTTC | CASSLEASGLREQFF
. | TRBJ2-5 | TRBV2 | . | TGTGCCAGCATGGAAGTCCAAGAGACCCAGTACTTC | CASMEVQETQYF
TRBD2 | TRBJ2-1 | TRBV28 | . | TGTGCCAGCAGTTTCTCTAGCGGGAGGGCCTTTCGGATCTTC | CASSFSSGRAFRIF
TRBD1 | TRBJ2-5 | TRBV27 | . | TGTGCCAGCAACTCCGGGACAGGGGGCGCGGGGACCCAGTACTTC | CASNSGTGGAGTQYF
. | TRBJ2-1 | TRBV27 | . | TGTGCCAGCAGTTTGTACTACTCGGGAGAGGAGCAGTTCTTC | CASSLYYSGEEQFF
TRBD2 | TRBJ2-7 | TRBV5-6 | . | TGTGCCAGCAGCTTGGCCGGCGGGAGGGCCCTATACGAGCAGTACTTC | CASSLAGGRALYEQYF
TRBD2 | TRBJ2-7 | TRBV11-2 | . | TGTGCCAGCAGCACACTAGCGGGAAACTACGAGCAGTACTTC | CASSTLAGNYEQYF
TRBD2 | TRBJ2-5 | TRBV18 | . | TGTGCCAGCTCACCACGGCTAGCGGGAGGGCTGGAGACCCAGTACTTC | CASSPRLAGGLETQYF
TRBD1 | TRBJ2-2 | TRBV11-3 | . | TGTGCCAGCAGCTTATCGACAGGGAAGTCCGGGGAGCTGTTTTTT | CASSLSTGKSGELFF
TRBD2 | TRBJ2-2 | TRBV7-3 | once | TGTGCCAGCAGCTTAATAGCGGGAGTGTCGGCCGGGGAGCTGTTTTTT | CASSLIAGVSAGELFF
. | TRBJ1-1 | TRBV5-1 | . | TGCGCCAGCAGCTTGGTTGTTGGTGACACTGAAGCTTTCTTT | CASSLVVGDTEAFF
TRBD2 | TRBJ2-1 | TRBV11-1 | . | TGTGCCAGCAGCAACGGACTAGCGGGTACTGGGTACAATGAGCAGTTCTTC | CASSNGLAGTGYNEQFF
. | TRBJ1-4 | TRBV15 | . | TGTGCCACCAGCAGGCGGGGTGAAAAACTGTTTTTT | CATSRRGEKLFF
. | TRBJ2-2 | TRBV5-1 | . | TGCGCCAGCAGCCCGGGACACCAGAACACCGGGGAGCTGTTTTTT | CASSPGHQNTGELFF
. | TRBJ2-1 | TRBV5-1 | . | TGCGCCAGCAGCTCCCCTGACGGAAACAATGAGCAGTTCTTC | CASSSPDGNNEQFF
TRBD2 | TRBJ2-1 | TRBV18 | . | TGTGCCAGCTCACCGTTGACTCTCGGGAGGGAAAATGAGCAGTTCTTC | CASSPLTLGRENEQFF
TRBD1 | TRBJ2-3 | TRBV29-1 | . | TGCAGCGTTGGCAGGGGGCGCACAGATACGCAGTATTTT | CSVGRGRTDTQYF
TRBD2 | TRBJ2-5 | TRBV4-1 | . | TGCGCCAGCAGCCAAGCGGTGCCAGCGGGGCCGGTTGCCCAGTACTTC | CASSQAVPAGPVAQYF
. | TRBJ2-7 | TRBV6-6 | . | TGTGCCAGCAGTTCCTCTATCGAGCAGTACTTC | CASSSSIEQYF
. | TRBJ2-2 | TRBV6-1 | . | TGTGCCAGCAGTGTCGACCGGGCCGGGGAGCTGTTTTTT | CASSVDRAGELFF
. | TRBJ1-3 | TRBV7-6 | once | TGTGCCAGCAGCCCTGGGACGCGAAACACCATATATTTT | CASSPGTRNTIYF
TRBD2 | TRBJ2-1 | TRBV9 | . | TGTGCCAGCAGCTCTACTAGCGGGAGTTGGAATGAGCAGTTCTTC | CASSSTSGSWNEQFF